This TCR beta chain derives from a study of technical replicates of blood from a few donors. Generated by immunoSEQ multiplex PCR, the TCRdb table keeps only in-frame clones and is missing some. The data contain tens of thousands of clones, 90% to 95% of them singletons. Germline loops: CDR1 MNHNS, CDR2 SASEGT. The germline V and J ends were trimmed by 1 base and 0 bases, with 10 bases remaining between them. The CDR3 is 15 residues long. The V call is TRBV6-1, the J call TRBJ2-7, with D perhaps TRBD1 (6 bases). The receptor was isolated from a human donor in good health. Some clones in this sample may be carry-over from other donors' samples. The sequenced sample was PBMCs. Here the CDR3 reads CASSEDRASSYEQYF. The CDR3 DNA reads as TGTGCCAGCAGTGAAGACAGGGCCTCCTCCTACGAGCAGTACTTC.